These 26 T cell receptor beta chains share one sample of origin, sequenced in a study of human T cells and chemical hapten exposure. TCRdb reprocessed the RACE reads with MiXCR, giving one entry per CDR3 protein. In the table there are 150,000 to 200,000 distinct CDR3 sequences, roughly 15% of which are singletons. Time point: patch test 1, 2 weeks after DPC sensitization. Treatment given: therapeutic diphenylcyclopropenone sensitization with weekly scalp DPC. The sequencing here drew on whole blood, taken in connection with sensitization to the hapten diphenylcyclopropenone (DPC). These receptors were taken from a woman aged 25 to 45 with alopecia areata. Some clones in this sample may be carry-over from other donors' samples.

V and J are TRBV29-1 and TRBJ1-1; D is possibly TRBD1 (5 bases). The CDR3 length is 12 residues. CDR1 is SQVTM and CDR2 is ANQGSEA in the germline V gene. Trimming shortened V by 7 bases and J by 4 bases, and 13 bases separated the two germline ends. DNA of the CDR3: TGCAGCGCCCGGGCCCAGGGCACTGAAGCTTTCTTT. Its translation is CSARAQGTEAFF.

This sequence joins TRBV7-3 and TRBJ2-2; D might be TRBD1 (6 bases). The CDR3 spans 16 residues. Per germline, CDR1 SGHTA and CDR2 FQGTGA. V was pared by 3 bases and J by 1 base, with 12 bases between. The CDR3 spells CASSFGGTLNTGELFF. CDR3 nucleotide sequence: TGTGCCAGCAGCTTTGGGGGCACCCTGAACACCGGGGAGCTGTTTTTT.

This clonotype was counted many times. The rearrangement uses TRBV7-9 and TRBJ2-5, with D tentatively TRBD2 (6 bases). Deletions cut 5 bases from V and 4 bases from J, with 17 bases between. Germline assignment: CDR1 SEHNR and CDR2 FQNEAQ (reference sequence). The CDR3 length is 15 residues. The CDR3 reads CASSPGLFPGETQYF. For the CDR3, the DNA is TGTGCCAGCAGCCCGGGACTTTTCCCCGGAGAGACCCAGTACTTC.

The V and J genes are TRBV3-1 and TRBJ2-7; 9 bases align to TRBD1. After removal of 3 bases from V and 4 bases from J, the junction contained 4 bases not matched to a gene. The CDR3 is 14 residues long. Looked up from germline, CDR1 is LGHDT and CDR2 is YNNKEL (reference sequence). The CDR3 here is CASSHWDRAYEQYF. The DNA for the CDR3 is TGTGCCAGCAGCCATTGGGACAGGGCATACGAGCAGTACTTC.

The chain has TRBV6-2 or TRBV6-3 and TRBJ1-1, with D possibly being TRBD1 (6 bases). The CDR3 sequence is 12 residues long. In germline, CDR1 is MNHEY, CDR2 SVGEGT. The V end was cut by 4 bases, the J end by 7 bases, with 10 bases between. The CDR3 nucleotides read TGTGCCAGCAGTTTACGACAGGATGAAGCTTTCTTT. This gives the protein CASSLRQDEAFF.

This clonotype showed up just a few times. The chain uses TRBV9 and TRBJ2-3; 11 bases agree with TRBD2. Trimming took 0 bases from V and 4 from J; bases not matched to a gene: 4. This CDR3 has 16 amino acids. CDR1 is SGDLS, CDR2 YYNGEE, per germline. CDR3 sequence reads: CASSVGSGGAADTQYF. CDR3 coding DNA: TGTGCCAGCAGCGTAGGTAGCGGGGGGGCGGCAGATACGCAGTATTTT.

This clonotype has just a few counts. The rearrangement links TRBV20-1 to TRBJ2-7; D is possibly TRBD1 (5 bases). V lost 7 bases and J lost 6, with 13 bases in between. This CDR3 contains 11 residues. Germline CDR1 DFQATT, CDR2 SNEGSKA (reference sequence). CDR3 DNA sequence: TGCAGTGTACCTCAGGGTGTCGAGCAGTACTTC. Its translation: CSVPQGVEQYF.

The table lists this clonotype with a few counts. This CDR3 is CASTGEASGQYEQYF. The CDR3 coding sequence is TGTGCCAGCACGGGGGAGGCTAGCGGACAATACGAGCAGTACTTC. The chain is built from TRBV28 and TRBJ2-7; 7 nucleotides align to TRBD2. The germline gives CDR1 MDHEN, CDR2 SYDVKM. The CDR3 runs to 15 residues. Unmatched junction bases numbered 13, after V lost 7 bases and J lost 4 bases.

V and J are TRBV10-3 and TRBJ2-7; D uncertain. The V gene's germline CDR1 is ENHRY and CDR2 SYGVKD. The CDR3 length is 17 residues. V lost 0 bases and J 1 base, leaving 16 bases between the germline ends. CDR3: CAISESKGRGPSYEQYF. The CDR3 coding sequence is TGTGCCATCAGTGAGTCGAAAGGTCGTGGGCCGTCCTACGAGCAGTACTTC.

This rearrangement joins TRBV28 to TRBJ1-2; 8 bases fit TRBD1. Trimming removed 5 bases from V and 10 bases from J; junction bases left unmatched: 12. Germline V gene data show CDR1 as MDHEN and CDR2 as SYDVKM. This CDR3 has 14 amino acids. CDR3 bases: TGTGCCAGCAGTCCGCAAAGGACAGGGACATCCTACACCTTC. It encodes CASSPQRTGTSYTF.

V and J are TRBV29-1 and TRBJ2-1; 9 bases are a match to TRBD1. The CDR3 covers 13 residues. Germline V gene sequence: CDR1 SQVTM, CDR2 ANQGSEA. V lost 2 bases, J lost 6 bases, and 2 bases stayed unmatched. DNA for the CDR3: TGCAGCGTTGAAAGGGACAGGGCCAATGAGCAGTTCTTC. Protein: CSVERDRANEQFF.

J is TRBJ2-1 and V is TRBV2; TRBD2 matches at 8 bases. Germline loops: CDR1 SNHLY, CDR2 FYNNEI. The CDR3 has 16 amino acids. Germline trimming cut 4 bases from V and 3 bases from J; bases unmatched to any gene: 8. In DNA form, the CDR3 reads TGTGCCAGCAGTGGCGGGACTAGACTACTCTACAATGAGCAGTTCTTC. Translation gives CASSGGTRLLYNEQFF. The complete variable domain, with remaining parts taken from reference TRBV2 and TRBJ2-1, reads EPEVTQTPSHQVTQMGQEVILRCVPISNHLYFYWYRQILGQKVEFLVSFYNNEISEKSEIFDDQFSVERPDGSNFTLKIRSTKLEDSAMYFCASSGGTRLLYNEQFFGPGTRLTVL.

This clonotype was detected a few times. In nucleotides, the CDR3 is TGCAGTGCTCCGGAGGGCTGGGAGGGCTATGGCTACACCTTC. The encoded protein is CSAPEGWEGYGYTF. This chain uses TRBV20-1 with TRBJ1-2; no firm D call. The V end lost 5 bases, the J end lost 4 bases, and 17 bases lay between the germline ends. CDR1 DFQATT and CDR2 SNEGSKA come from the germline V gene (reference sequence). The length of the CDR3 is 14 residues.

The V and J genes are TRBV5-4 and TRBJ2-5; 9 bases line up with TRBD2. The CDR3 totals 15 residues. Germline lookup yields CDR1 SGHNT and CDR2 YYREEE (reference sequence). J gave up 5 bases and V 0 bases, and 5 bases lay outside the gene matches. The CDR3 sequence is CASSLGLAEGETQYF. CDR3 nucleotide sequence: TGTGCCAGCAGCTTGGGACTAGCGGAAGGGGAGACCCAGTACTTC.

The rearrangement links TRBV20-1 to TRBJ2-5; 7 positions match TRBD2. The V gene end was trimmed by 7 bases and the J gene end by 5 bases; junction bases not matched to a gene: 7. The CDR3 spans 12 residues. Germline V gene sequence: CDR1 DFQATT, CDR2 SNEGSKA (reference sequence). The CDR3 coding sequence is TGCAGTGGGGGCGGCGGGAGCGAGACCCAGTACTTC. Its translation is CSGGGGSETQYF.

This clonotype has more than one count but fewer than ten. The CDR3 nucleotides read TGTGCCAGCAGCTTAGCGGGGGGCTCCCCTCGGACCCAGTACTTC. Translated: CASSLAGGSPRTQYF. The rearrangement links TRBV7-2 to TRBJ2-5, with D perhaps given as TRBD1 or TRBD2 (6 bases each). CDR3 length: 15 amino acids. Germline V gives CDR1 SGHTA, CDR2 FQGNSA. Trimming shortened V by 0 bases and J by 7 bases, and 15 bases separated the two germline ends.

The genes are TRBV29-1 and TRBJ1-1, with 9 bases aligning to TRBD1. Per the germline V gene, CDR1 is SQVTM and CDR2 is ANQGSEA. The ends lost 7 bases at V and 4 bases at J; junction bases unmatched: 7. The CDR3 covers 13 residues. CDR3 coding DNA: TGCAGCGCCGGGACAGGGAGGGTCACTGAAGCTTTCTTT. It specifies CSAGTGRVTEAFF. The whole variable domain, filled in from reference TRBV29-1 and TRBJ1-1, reads SAVISQKPSRDICQRGTSLTIQCQVDSQVTMMFWYRQQPGQSLTLIATANQGSEATYESGFVIDKFPISRPNLTFSTLTVSNMSPEDSSIYLCSAGTGRVTEAFFGQGTRLTVV.

This clonotype was seen repeatedly, ten times or more. The chain employs TRBV7-2 and TRBJ2-1, with 10 bases aligning to TRBD2. CDR1 and CDR2 from the germline V gene are SGHTA and FQGNSA. This CDR3 has 16 amino acids. V lost 4 bases and J lost 8; bases outside the gene matches: 11. The DNA of the CDR3 is TGTGCCAGCAGCTCAAGCGGGGGGGCCCGTATGTATGAGCAGTTCTTC. It translates to CASSSSGGARMYEQFF.

This clonotype was seen a handful of times. The genes are TRBV7-6 and TRBJ2-7, with TRBD2 matching over 14 bases. V dropped 5 bases and J dropped 2; count of bases not matched to a gene: 8. Germline CDR1 is SGHVS and CDR2 is FNYEAQ. The CDR3 consists of 17 residues. The CDR3 DNA follows: TGTGCCAGCAGCCAGAGCAAGGGACTAGCGGGGGCCTACGAGCAGTACTTC. This codes for CASSQSKGLAGAYEQYF.

The V call is TRBV19, the J call TRBJ2-4; maybe TRBD1 (5 bases). The V gene lost 2 bases and the J gene lost 10 bases, with 12 bases spanning the gap. CDR3 length equals 13 residues. Germline values: CDR1 LNHDA, CDR2 SQIVND (reference sequence). The CDR3 DNA is TGTGCCAGTAGTATACAAGGGGCCGAAATTCAGTACTTC. As protein: CASSIQGAEIQYF.

There are a few counts of this clonotype. This sequence joins TRBV2 and TRBJ2-5; 7 positions match TRBD1. The CDR3 covers 14 residues. V lost 6 bases and J lost 1; bases outside the gene matches: 5. Germline loops: CDR1 SNHLY, CDR2 FYNNEI. CDR3 coding DNA: TGTGCCAGCAGCCGGGGACAGCTCCAAGAGACCCAGTACTTC. As protein: CASSRGQLQETQYF.

This clonotype was seen only a few times. J is TRBJ2-3 and V is TRBV7-3, with a tentative D call TRBD2 (5 bases). The germline gives CDR1 SGHTA, CDR2 FQGTGA. Trimming shortened V by 6 bases and J by 3 bases, and 13 bases separated the two germline ends. The CDR3 spans 14 residues. The CDR3 sequence is CASSPMGATDTQYF. In DNA, the CDR3 is TGTGCCAGCAGTCCCATGGGAGCGACAGATACGCAGTATTTT.

This rearrangement joins TRBV5-1 to TRBJ2-7, with D perhaps matching TRBD1 or TRBD2 (7 bases each). Germline CDR1 is SGHRS and CDR2 is YFSETQ. Trimming took 4 bases from V and 3 from J, leaving 14 bases between them. This CDR3 region has 14 residues. The CDR3 region is CASSPGQRDYEQYF. CDR3 coding DNA: TGCGCCAGCAGCCCGGGACAGCGGGACTACGAGCAGTACTTC.

This clonotype has only a few counts. The gene calls are TRBV18 and TRBJ2-5, with D unresolved. The CDR3 totals 12 residues. V shed 2 bases and J shed 3 bases, with 4 bases lying between them. Germline CDR1 and CDR2: KGHSH and LQKENI. CDR3 sequence: CASSPVEETQYF. The CDR3 bases are TGTGCCAGCTCACCAGTAGAAGAGACCCAGTACTTC.

This clonotype was seen repeatedly, ten times or more. The rearrangement joins TRBV29-1 to TRBJ2-1; 10 bases line up with TRBD2. The trim removed 3 bases at V and 4 bases at J, leaving 3 bases unmatched. The CDR3 consists of 14 residues. Germline lookup yields CDR1 SQVTM and CDR2 ANQGSEA. DNA of the CDR3: TGCAGCGTTGATCAGCGGGAGGGTTACAATGAGCAGTTCTTC. As protein: CSVDQREGYNEQFF.

J is TRBJ2-7 and V is TRBV12-3 or TRBV12-4, with TRBD1 as a possible D gene (6 bases). V lost 6 bases and J lost 4, with 13 bases in between. This CDR3 region has 13 residues. The CDR3, as DNA: TGTGCCAGCAGACCTCAGGGGCGGTACGAGCAGTACTTC. As protein: CASRPQGRYEQYF.